The clone carrying this T cell receptor (beta chain) appeared many times. The CDR3 runs to 12 residues. Germline assignment: CDR1 DFQATT and CDR2 SNEGSKA (reference sequence). The V end was cut by 1 base, the J end by 6 bases, with 7 bases between. TCRdb fed the RT-PCR reads into MiXCR, producing one record per CDR3 protein. The table includes hundreds of thousands of distinct CDR3 sequences, 13% to 15% detected once. This chain connects TRBV20-1 to TRBJ2-4; D is perhaps TRBD2 (6 bases). The receptor's source is a female donor in good health, serving as a healthy control. Sequencing input: memory CD4+ T cells from blood. CDR3 amino acids: CSARGAGNIQYF. CDR3 coding DNA: TGCAGTGCTAGAGGAGCGGGAAACATTCAGTACTTC.